The clone carrying this T cell receptor beta chain was found a few times. These data come from a study of ipilimumab plus nivolumab after autologous stem cell transplantation. TCRdb keeps only in-frame clones here, not all; method: immunoSEQ multiplex PCR. This sample carries approximately 10,000 clones, more than 65% of them seen once, and the ten largest clones take roughly 31%. Trimming pared 2 bases from V and 5 bases from J, leaving 10 bases between. CDR1 and CDR2 from the germline V gene are MNHEY and SMNVEV (reference sequence). This CDR3 is built from 15 residues. The receptor was isolated from a male donor with diffuse large B-cell lymphoma. This rearrangement joins TRBV27 to TRBJ1-6, with D uncertain. The sequences come from PBMCs, collected in a trial of ipilimumab plus nivolumab as post-transplant consolidation. CDR3 residues: CASSLGERNNSPLHF. CDR3 nucleotide sequence: TGTGCCAGCAGTTTAGGAGAGAGGAATAATTCACCCCTCCACTTT.